Here is one TCR beta chain with its context. Its antigen is still unknown. Per germline, CDR1 MGHDK and CDR2 SYGVNS. The CDR3 covers 15 residues. V gave up 4 bases and J gave up 4 bases; unmatched junction bases: 7. This entry is derived from a study of shared clonotypes between healthy human individuals. Findings of the study overall: Represented genetic and exposure-history diversity was restricted by having few donors.

TCRdb's copy holds only in-frame clones and misses some; the assay was immunoSEQ multiplex PCR. The top ten hold 34% of the sample, which has more than 550,000 clones, 90% seen once. The chain carries TRBV25-1 and TRBJ2-1; TRBD2 matches at 7 bases. This TCR derives from a man aged 18-30 years in good health. Some clones in this sample may be carry-over from other donors' samples. The sequenced sample was memory CD8+ T cells from PBMCs. Subset specified: CD45RO+ cells pooled with CCR7-negative TemRA cells. DNA for the CDR3: TGTGCCAGCAGTGTTAGTCTAGCGGCTTACAATGAGCAGTTCTTC. This encodes CASSVSLAAYNEQFF.